One and the same sample provided the 24 T cell receptor beta chains below, sequenced in a study of T-cell reconstitution after alpha-beta-depleted transplantation in children. During its preparation, the TCRbeta library received unique molecular identifiers. A single record per CDR3 protein comes from TCRdb applying MiXCR to the PCR reads. The sample yields hundreds of thousands of distinct CDR3 sequences, around 12% seen once. The material was PBMCs, obtained before TCRalphabeta/CD19-depleted stem cell transplant. These receptors were collected from a girl aged 2 to 9 with congenital amegakaryocytic thrombocytopenia, due to receive a stem cell transplant.

This clonotype has a count of ten or more. The chain combines TRBV5-1 with TRBJ2-3, with TRBD2 matching 13 bases. This CDR3 is 17 amino acids long. The V gene's germline CDR1 is SGHRS and CDR2 YFSETQ. Losses at the gene ends were 3 bases for V and 2 bases for J; bases not matched to a gene: 6. CDR3: CASSWSGLAGDTDTQYF. The CDR3 bases are TGCGCCAGCAGCTGGTCCGGACTAGCGGGAGACACAGATACGCAGTATTTT.

The chain couples TRBV19 to TRBJ2-4; D is ambiguous. The CDR3 has 18 residues. The germline V and J ends were trimmed by 5 bases and 4 bases, with 24 bases remaining between them. Germline loops: CDR1 LNHDA, CDR2 SQIVND (reference sequence). The CDR3 coding sequence is TGTGCCAGTAGTGAGACGTCACAAGGTCTGCCGGATAAAAACATTCAGTACTTC. Residues: CASSETSQGLPDKNIQYF.

Details on this clonotype: Since a much larger clone is just one base distant, this may be a read error. The chain links TRBV5-1 to TRBJ2-7; the match to TRBD2 covers 7 bases. Germline V gene sequence: CDR1 SGHRS, CDR2 YFSETQ. This CDR3 region has 14 residues. The CDR3 DNA follows: TGCGCCAGCTCTAGCGGTCTTGGCGGCTACGAGAAGTACTTC. Its translation: CASSSGLGGYEKYF.

Comments on this clonotype: A much more abundant neighbour one base away suggests this may be a read error. The final CDR3 position lacks the conserved phenylalanine or tryptophan, pointing to a likely read error. The chain links TRBV20-1 to TRBJ2-7; either TRBD1 or TRBD2 may supply D (5 bases each). V was cut by 4 bases and J by 4 bases, with 8 bases left in between. This CDR3 is built from 11 residues. Germline V gene lookup returns CDR1 DFQATT and CDR2 SNEGSKA (reference sequence). The CDR3 sequence: CSAKGPYEQYL. Written as DNA, the CDR3 is TGCAGTGCTAAGGGACCTTACGAGCAGTACTTA.

This clonotype was detected a few times. The chain recombines TRBV5-1 with TRBJ2-5; D possibly matches TRBD1 or TRBD2 (5 bases each). The CDR3 has 12 amino acids. Germline V gene sequence: CDR1 SGHRS, CDR2 YFSETQ. Trimming cost V 5 bases and J 5 bases, with 10 bases left between them. The CDR3 protein is CASSEGTETQYF. DNA for the CDR3: TGCGCCAGCAGTGAGGGGACGGAGACCCAGTACTTC.

This clonotype was recorded many times. The chain links TRBV7-2 to TRBJ2-1, with TRBD2 matching over 8 bases. Trimming took 5 bases from V and 9 from J; bases not matched to a gene: 12. Germline assignment: CDR1 SGHTA and CDR2 FQGNSA. This CDR3 has 15 residues. As DNA, the CDR3 is TGTGCCAGCAGCCCCGGGACTAGTCTGAGGATTGAGCAGTTCTTC. Translated: CASSPGTSLRIEQFF.

The genes are TRBV20-1 and TRBJ2-2; weak D call: TRBD2 (5 bases). This CDR3 comprises 13 residues. CDR1 is DFQATT and CDR2 is SNEGSKA in the germline V gene (reference sequence). V was shortened by 4 bases and J by 6 bases, with 12 bases between the two germline ends. CDR3 nucleotides: TGCAGTGCTAACGACTATAAAGCCGGGGAGCTGTTTTTT. Translated, it gives CSANDYKAGELFF.

In this sample, this clonotype turned up many times. V and J are TRBV20-1 and TRBJ2-5, with D perhaps matching TRBD2 (6 bases). Germline CDR1 is DFQATT and CDR2 is SNEGSKA (reference sequence). V gave up 3 bases and J gave up 2 bases, with 19 bases separating them. The CDR3 spans 16 residues. The CDR3 loop is CSASNPQVTSQETQYF. The CDR3 region has the DNA TGCAGTGCTAGCAATCCACAGGTGACTAGTCAAGAGACCCAGTACTTC.

This clonotype came up a few times. This chain uses TRBV4-2 with TRBJ1-5, with D hard to call. V lost 0 bases, J lost 8 bases, and 8 bases lay in between. Germline values: CDR1 LGHNA, CDR2 YNFKEQ. This CDR3 is 13 amino acids long. The chain's CDR3 is CASSQEAIKPQHF. In DNA form, the CDR3 reads TGTGCCAGCAGCCAAGAGGCGATCAAGCCCCAGCATTTT.

This clonotype was seen many times. The V call is TRBV7-2, the J call TRBJ2-1; TRBD2 agrees at 9 bases. The V segment lost 1 base and the J segment 10 bases; nucleotides outside the gene matches: 14. Germline V gene lookup returns CDR1 SGHTA and CDR2 FQGNSA. The length of the CDR3 is 17 residues. The CDR3 DNA is TGTGCCAGCAGCTTAGAGCCGTTAGCGGGAGTAGGGGAAGAGCAGTTCTTC. Its protein product is CASSLEPLAGVGEEQFF.

This clonotype occurred a few times. V usage is TRBV29-1 and J usage is TRBJ2-3, with 8 bases fitting TRBD2. The V gene's germline CDR1 is SQVTM and CDR2 ANQGSEA. The V segment lost 3 bases and the J segment 4 bases; nucleotides outside the gene matches: 9. The CDR3 contains 15 residues. The CDR3 sequence is CSVENSGGPPDTQYF. The CDR3, as DNA: TGCAGCGTTGAGAATTCGGGAGGGCCCCCAGATACGCAGTATTTT.

This clonotype has just a few counts. The rearrangement joins TRBV11-2 to TRBJ2-2; possibly TRBD1 for D (6 bases). CDR3 length equals 15 residues. The V gene lost 1 base and the J gene lost 5 bases, with 11 bases spanning the gap. Germline V lookup: CDR1 SGHAT, CDR2 FQNNGV. CDR3 protein: CASSLVGAVTGELFF. DNA for the CDR3: TGTGCCAGCAGCTTAGTGGGGGCGGTGACCGGGGAGCTGTTTTTT.

This clonotype was found many times. V is TRBV12-3 or TRBV12-4 and J is TRBJ2-1; the D gene is possibly TRBD2 (6 bases). The CDR3 spans 13 residues. Trimming took off 2 bases at V and 9 bases at J, with 11 bases between the two ends. The CDR3: CASSLTAGGEQFF. CDR3 nucleotide sequence: TGTGCCAGCAGTTTAACAGCCGGGGGTGAGCAGTTCTTC.

This chain links TRBV29-1 with TRBJ2-5; TRBD2 aligns across 14 bases. V shed 1 base and J 4 bases; nucleotides not matched to a gene: 5. The CDR3 runs to 16 residues. CDR1 and CDR2 (germline): SQVTM, ANQGSEA. The chain's CDR3 is CSVEGGLAGVGETQYF. The CDR3 coding sequence is TGCAGCGTTGAAGGGGGACTAGCGGGAGTCGGAGAGACCCAGTACTTC.

V gene TRBV7-2 combines with J gene TRBJ2-7; D is possibly TRBD2 (5 bases). The germline V gene encodes CDR1 SGHTA and CDR2 FQGNSA. V shed 2 bases and J shed 2 bases, with 13 bases lying between them. This CDR3 spans 15 amino acids. The CDR3 nucleotides are TGTGCCAGCAGCTTACAAAGCGGCGACGCCTACGAGCAGTACTTC. Amino acid sequence: CASSLQSGDAYEQYF.

This clonotype was counted ten times or more. This rearrangement joins TRBV29-1 to TRBJ2-4; 7 nucleotides line up with TRBD2. CDR3 length: 16 amino acids. The germline V gene has CDR1 SQVTM and CDR2 ANQGSEA. J gave up 1 base and V 0 bases, and 6 bases lay outside the gene matches. CDR3 region: CSVEDQAGEAKNIQYF. DNA of the CDR3: TGCAGCGTTGAAGATCAGGCGGGAGAGGCCAAAAACATTCAGTACTTC.

The chain has TRBV4-2 and TRBJ2-1, with D tentatively TRBD1 (5 bases). Germline CDR1 LGHNA, CDR2 YNFKEQ. V lost 0 bases to trimming and J lost 7 bases, with 28 bases between them. This CDR3 region has 20 residues. This CDR3 reads CASSQDSFGAFIDPSNEQFF. The DNA of the CDR3 is TGTGCCAGCAGCCAAGATAGCTTTGGGGCCTTCATAGACCCCTCGAATGAGCAGTTCTTC.

There are a few counts of this clonotype. The gene calls are TRBV10-3 and TRBJ2-3; TRBD1 is a possible D gene (5 bases). Germline V gene data show CDR1 as ENHRY and CDR2 as SYGVKD. The CDR3 has 14 amino acids. Deletions cut 7 bases from V and 2 bases from J, with 13 bases between. The CDR3 here is CAITGPNPTDTQYF. CDR3 DNA: TGTGCCATCACAGGGCCAAACCCCACAGATACGCAGTATTTT.

This rearrangement joins TRBV5-1 to TRBJ2-5; D not certain. The CDR3 contains 15 residues. V was shortened by 1 base and J by 3 bases, with 13 bases between the two germline ends. Germline V gene data show CDR1 as SGHRS and CDR2 as YFSETQ. The CDR3 spells CASSLLGFGEETQYF. The CDR3 region has the DNA TGCGCCAGCAGCTTGCTTGGCTTTGGTGAAGAGACCCAGTACTTC. The variable domain in full, with the rest retrieved from reference TRBV5-1 and TRBJ2-5, is KAGVTQTPRYLIKTRGQQVTLSCSPISGHRSVSWYQQTPGQGLQFLFEYFSETQRNKGNFPGRFSGRQFSNSRSEMNVSTLELGDSALYLCASSLLGFGEETQYFGPGTRLLVL.

This clonotype was picked up many times. The gene calls are TRBV5-1 and TRBJ2-7, with D perhaps TRBD1 (5 bases). This CDR3 has 15 residues. Germline V gene lookup returns CDR1 SGHRS and CDR2 YFSETQ. Trimming removed 5 bases from V and 6 bases from J, with 21 bases in between. CDR3 DNA: TGCGCCAGCAGATTCGTATGGCAGGGTGGTGGCGAGCAGTACTTC. Translation: CASRFVWQGGGEQYF.

This clonotype was recorded a few times. V and J are TRBV5-1 and TRBJ2-7, with D tentatively TRBD2 (5 bases). The CDR3 covers 15 residues. Germline CDR1 reads SGHRS; CDR2 reads YFSETQ. V was clipped by 0 bases and J by 3 bases, with 13 bases between them. The CDR3 bases are TGCGCCAGCAGCTTGGACGGAGGTTTTAACTACGAGCAGTACTTC. It specifies CASSLDGGFNYEQYF.

In the case of this clonotype: A much bigger clone sits one base away, suggesting this may be a read error. V is TRBV7-2 and J is TRBJ2-7; D unresolved. CDR3 length: 14 residues. Germline V gives CDR1 SGHTA, CDR2 FQGNSA. V was pared by 1 base and J by 4 bases, with 11 bases between. CDR3 region: CASSLVAAEYEQYF. The CDR3 nucleotides read TGTGCCAGCAGCTTAGTCGCAGCAGAGTACGAGCAGTACTTC.

This clonotype was counted a few times. V and J are TRBV29-1 and TRBJ2-7; tentative D call: TRBD2 (5 bases). CDR3 length: 12 residues. Germline V gives CDR1 SQVTM, CDR2 ANQGSEA. Trimming took off 5 bases at V and 0 bases at J, with 8 bases between the two ends. This CDR3 reads CSVSGSSYEQYF. Here the CDR3 DNA reads TGCAGCGTTAGCGGAAGCTCCTACGAGCAGTACTTC.

Ten or more counts support this clonotype. The CDR3 reads CASSQPPRLAGGDEQFF. The CDR3 DNA reads as TGCGCCAGCAGCCAACCTCCTCGACTAGCGGGAGGGGATGAGCAGTTCTTC. The rearrangement links TRBV4-1 to TRBJ2-1; TRBD2 matches 14 bases. The V segment lost 2 bases and the J segment 8 bases; nucleotides outside the gene matches: 8. Germline V gene data show CDR1 as MGHRA and CDR2 as YSYEKL. The CDR3 is 17 residues long.